This TCR beta chain appears in the sequencing data of a study of blood T cell repertoires in COVID-19. Study context: Acute and convalescent COVID-19 samples came from the United States, Italy and Spain. Sample material is recorded as cDNA or gDNA derived from T cells, B-cell-depleted T cells, or PBMCs.

In the original processing: The authors estimated nucleated cell counts from reference gene primer amplification. Using immunoSEQ multiplex PCR, the repertoire was profiled, and TCRdb retains in-frame clones only, with some absent. D and trimming come from the DNA, and the V and J calls and clone size come from that table. The table shows about 200,000 clones, with over 70% occurring only once. In germline, CDR1 is SGHVS, CDR2 FQNEAQ. Trimming stripped 5 bases from V and 4 bases from J, with 7 bases between. The CDR3 is 12 residues long. V is TRBV7-8 and J is TRBJ2-3, with D hard to call. This clonotype originated in a woman at least 80 years old with acute or convalescent COVID-19. The sequenced sample consisted of peripheral blood. The CDR3 DNA sequence: TGTGCCAGCAGCCTGACTGCAGATACGCAGTATTTT. Encoded protein: CASSLTADTQYF.